This TCR beta chain was sequenced in a study of T cell repertoires in cytomegalovirus infection. As for the study in general: Both a matching HLA type and CMV infection were indicated by public TCR beta signatures. Findings and limits, study-wide: HLA-C-restricted CMV-specific TCR beta clonotypes prevailed in the ex vivo response. Based on cumulative public TCR beta family frequency, carriers of CMV plus the relevant HLA were identified.

Notes on this clonotype: Antigen: not known.

Trimming took 3 bases from V and 1 from J, leaving 13 bases between them. This CDR3 is 14 amino acids long. CDR1 is DFQATT and CDR2 is SNEGSKA in the germline V gene (reference sequence). TCRdb analysed the reads with MiXCR anew, one entry per CDR3 protein. The sample has around 630,000 distinct CDR3 sequences; 24% are singletons. The clonotype comes from a human donor in good health (CMV status not recorded). Some clones in this sample may be carry-over from other donors' samples. The chain combines TRBV20-1 with TRBJ2-7; D possibly corresponds to TRBD1 (6 bases). The specimen sequenced was CD8+ T cells from PBMCs. The CDR3 spells CSASPGQSSYEQYV. The CDR3 DNA follows: TGCAGTGCTAGTCCGGGACAAAGTTCCTACGAGCAGTACGTC.